The sequence of this T cell receptor beta chain was determined in a study of blood T cells in healthy people across ages. Primers used in a second PCR of roughly 6 to 11 cycles were a sample-barcoded 5' primer and a J-beta primer mix. From each sample, at least 2.5 million paired-end reads containing CDR3 were obtained. TCRdb recomputed calls from the 5' RACE reads with MiXCR, one row per CDR3 protein. The sample has 850,000 to 1,000,000 distinct CDR3 sequences, roughly 43% seen once; the top ten hold roughly 13%. Per germline, CDR1 SGHKS and CDR2 YYEKEE (reference sequence). CDR3 length: 16 residues. Trimming removed 5 bases at V and 0 bases at J, with 18 bases between.

The receptor's source is a man under 40 in good health. The chain employs TRBV5-5 and TRBJ2-7; D is possibly TRBD1 (5 bases). The sequenced sample consisted of blood. The CDR3 nucleotides are TGTGCCAGCAGGCCCGCGTCGTGGGGCGGCTCCTACGAGCAGTACTTC. It yields the protein CASRPASWGGSYEQYF.